These 32 T cell receptor beta chains were sequenced from one sample in a study of early T cells in non-severe SARS-CoV-2 infection. TCRdb itself ran the 5' RACE reads through MiXCR, one entry per CDR3 protein. Among 50,000 to 55,000 distinct CDR3 sequences listed, less than 9.5% were seen once. The specimen sequenced was whole blood. The receptors originated from an adult who was a healthcare worker with PCR-confirmed SARS-CoV-2 infection or an uninfected control (not recorded which).

This clonotype was seen many times. The V call is TRBV2, the J call TRBJ1-5; 8 bases are a match to TRBD1. The junction had 4 bases not matched to a gene; V was cut back by 6 bases and J by 6 bases. Per the germline V gene, CDR1 is SNHLY and CDR2 is FYNNEI. This CDR3 has 13 amino acids. CDR3 sequence (DNA): TGTGCCAGCAGAGGACAGGGCGGTCAGCCCCAGCATTTT. It yields the protein CASRGQGGQPQHF. The full variable domain, rest sourced from reference TRBV2 and TRBJ1-5, is EPEVTQTPSHQVTQMGQEVILRCVPISNHLYFYWYRQILGQKVEFLVSFYNNEISEKSEIFDDQFSVERPDGSNFTLKIRSTKLEDSAMYFCASRGQGGQPQHFGDGTRLSIL.

The chain recombines TRBV7-2 with TRBJ2-3; possibly TRBD1 for D (5 bases). This CDR3 comprises 14 residues. Germline-derived CDR1 and CDR2 are SGHTA and FQGNSA. Deletions cut 0 bases from V and 4 bases from J, with 8 bases between. CDR3 bases: TGTGCCAGCAGCTTAGCGCCAGGGCCAGATACGCAGTATTTT. Translating gives CASSLAPGPDTQYF.

The chain joins TRBV11-3 to TRBJ2-1; D not resolved. Trimming left V 9 bases short and J 5 bases short, with 14 bases between. The CDR3 is made up of 13 amino acids. Per the germline V gene, CDR1 is SGHNT and CDR2 is YENEEA. The CDR3 DNA reads TGTGCCAGAACACGTAACCACGACAATGAGCAGTTCTTC. Translating it yields CARTRNHDNEQFF.

This clonotype was seen ten or more times. For the CDR3, the DNA is TGTGCCAGCAGTTTAAGTGGGAATCACGGGGAGCTGTTTTTT. Translating it yields CASSLSGNHGELFF. J is TRBJ2-2 and V is TRBV27; D uncertain. The germline gives CDR1 MNHEY, CDR2 SMNVEV (reference sequence). This CDR3 region has 14 residues. Trimming shortened V by 2 bases and J by 7 bases, and 11 bases separated the two germline ends.

The chain couples TRBV2 to TRBJ2-2; 9 nucleotides agree with TRBD1. CDR3 size: 16 residues. Trimming at V came to 5 bases and at J to 7 bases, leaving 11 bases not matched to a gene. CDR1 and CDR2 from the germline V gene are SNHLY and FYNNEI. The DNA of the CDR3 is TGTGCCAGCAGTCAAGGGACAGGGAAAGTATACGGGGAGCTGTTTTTT. This encodes CASSQGTGKVYGELFF.

In this sample, this clonotype turned up many times. Here the CDR3 DNA reads TGCAGTGCTAGCCAAGACGTCAGAATTCGCTCCTACAATGAGCAGTTCTTC. This codes for CSASQDVRIRSYNEQFF. This rearrangement joins TRBV20-1 to TRBJ2-1; no firm D call. Germline V gives CDR1 DFQATT, CDR2 SNEGSKA (reference sequence). V lost 3 bases and J 0 bases, leaving 18 bases between the germline ends. The CDR3 totals 17 residues.

This clonotype was seen repeatedly, ten times or more. The chain is built from TRBV7-3 and TRBJ2-3; D call uncertain. The CDR3 is 14 residues long. Per the germline V gene, CDR1 is SGHTA and CDR2 is FQGTGA. V lost 5 bases and J 1 base, leaving 10 bases between the germline ends. CDR3 loop: CASSSKARTDTQYF. In DNA, the CDR3 is TGTGCCAGCAGCAGCAAAGCGCGCACAGATACGCAGTATTTT.

This clonotype turned up a few times. This chain's CDR3 is CASSPGRGGYNEQFF. For the CDR3, the DNA is TGTGCCAGCAGTCCCGGGAGAGGGGGCTACAATGAGCAGTTCTTC. V is TRBV12-3 or TRBV12-4 and J is TRBJ2-1; D may match TRBD1 or TRBD2 (6 bases each). The CDR3 sequence is 15 residues long. V lost 5 bases and J lost 3, with 14 bases in between.

At least ten counts were recorded for this clonotype. V is TRBV6-1 and J is TRBJ2-7; 10 bases align to TRBD1. This CDR3 contains 16 residues. Germline CDR1 reads MNHNS; CDR2 reads SASEGT. With V trimmed by 6 bases and J by 5 bases, 13 bases remained unmatched. In nucleotides, the CDR3 is TGTGCCAGCAGCGAATGGTGGGACAGGGGACTCGACGAGCAGTACTTC. Translated, it gives CASSEWWDRGLDEQYF.

The sample holds many counts of this clonotype. This chain connects TRBV6-5 to TRBJ2-7, with 13 bases lining up with TRBD2. This CDR3 is built from 18 residues. CDR1 is MNHEY and CDR2 is SVGAGI in the germline V gene. Germline trimming cut 5 bases from V and 6 bases from J; bases unmatched to any gene: 16. DNA of the CDR3: TGTGCCAGCAGTCCCCAGTATCGACTAGCGGGGGGTCCCTCCGAGCAGTACTTC. Protein product: CASSPQYRLAGGPSEQYF.

The V gene is TRBV12-3 or TRBV12-4, the J gene TRBJ1-2, with D tentatively TRBD1 (6 bases). This CDR3 spans 13 amino acids. V lost 4 bases and J 4 bases, leaving 10 bases between the germline ends. This CDR3 is CASSSRTVYGYTF. The CDR3 nucleotides are TGTGCCAGCAGTTCCCGGACAGTCTATGGCTACACCTTC.

The rearrangement joins TRBV29-1 to TRBJ2-2; D is perhaps TRBD1 (7 bases). From germline, CDR1 is SQVTM and CDR2 ANQGSEA. This CDR3 comprises 13 residues. V dropped 3 bases and J dropped 6 bases, with 11 bases sitting between them. In DNA form, the CDR3 reads TGCAGCGTTGACCAGGGGGGAGCCGGGGAGCTGTTTTTT. It translates to CSVDQGGAGELFF.

This clonotype was seen at least ten times. J is TRBJ1-2 and V is TRBV7-9; unclear D gene. The germline V gene has CDR1 SEHNR and CDR2 FQNEAQ (reference sequence). Trimming left V 7 bases short and J 2 bases short, with 14 bases between. This CDR3 spans 14 amino acids. The DNA for the CDR3 is TGTGCCAGCACAAATGGAGGGTGGAACTATGGCTACACCTTC. Amino acids: CASTNGGWNYGYTF.

This clonotype was recorded a few times. The rearrangement uses TRBV5-1 and TRBJ2-1, with 8 bases matching TRBD1. Germline assignment: CDR1 SGHRS and CDR2 YFSETQ. The CDR3 totals 15 residues. Trimming cost V 2 bases and J 6 bases; bases outside gene matches: 7. CDR3 DNA: TGCGCCAGCAGCTTAGGCAGGGGGCGAGGCAATGAGCAGTTCTTC. Encoded protein: CASSLGRGRGNEQFF.

The chain combines TRBV6-2 or TRBV6-3 with TRBJ2-7; TRBD1 aligns across 7 bases. This CDR3 region has 15 residues. Trimming took 5 bases from V and 1 from J; bases not matched to a gene: 8. CDR1 and CDR2 (germline): MNHEY, SVGEGT. The CDR3 DNA reads as TGTGCCAGCAGTCCAGAGGGGGCCCCTTCCTACGAGCAGTACTTC. As protein: CASSPEGAPSYEQYF.

This clonotype was seen ten or more times. The chain joins TRBV6-1 to TRBJ2-3; 9 nucleotides agree with TRBD1. J lost 3 bases, V lost 1 base, and 8 bases had no gene match. The CDR3 runs 17 residues. The V gene's germline CDR1 is MNHNS and CDR2 SASEGT. CDR3 nucleotide sequence: TGTGCCAGCAGTGAAGATGGACAGGGGTTTGGGACAGATACGCAGTATTTT. This gives the protein CASSEDGQGFGTDTQYF.

There are many counts of this clonotype. The V and J genes are TRBV19 and TRBJ2-1; 12 positions match TRBD2. CDR3 size: 15 residues. The germline V gene has CDR1 LNHDA and CDR2 SQIVND (reference sequence). The junction had 6 bases not matched to a gene; V was cut back by 5 bases and J by 7 bases. CDR3 in amino acids: CASSLAGGPGNEQFF. CDR3 nucleotide sequence: TGTGCCAGTAGTCTAGCGGGAGGGCCGGGGAATGAGCAGTTCTTC.

The rearrangement uses TRBV6-5 and TRBJ1-1; 10 bases fit TRBD1. This CDR3 has 14 amino acids. J was trimmed by 6 bases and V by 5 bases; bases with no gene match: 6. Looked up from germline, CDR1 is MNHEY and CDR2 is SVGAGI. For the CDR3, the DNA is TGTGCCAGCAGTCCAGACAGGGGGCGAGCTGAAGCTTTCTTT. This sequence encodes CASSPDRGRAEAFF.

At least ten counts were recorded for this clonotype. The chain couples TRBV5-1 to TRBJ2-5, with D unclear. The CDR3 has 11 amino acids. Germline V gene sequence: CDR1 SGHRS, CDR2 YFSETQ. The ends were cut back, 5 bases at V and 2 bases at J, with 4 bases in the middle. The CDR3, as DNA: TGCGCCAGCAGGTTGCAAGAGACCCAGTACTTC. It codes for CASRLQETQYF.

This clonotype was observed many times. V usage is TRBV19 and J usage is TRBJ1-6; D is uncertain. The CDR3 is 14 residues long. V was clipped by 5 bases and J by 6 bases, with 11 bases between them. Germline lookup yields CDR1 LNHDA and CDR2 SQIVND (reference sequence). CDR3 coding DNA: TGTGCCAGTAGTTTCTCCTATGGTAATTCACCCCTCCACTTT. Translating gives CASSFSYGNSPLHF.

The table lists this clonotype with many counts. The chain carries TRBV5-1 and TRBJ2-7; D unresolved. The ends were cut back, 0 bases at V and 3 bases at J, with 7 bases in the middle. Germline V gene lookup returns CDR1 SGHRS and CDR2 YFSETQ. The CDR3 extends over 13 amino acids. CDR3 DNA: TGCGCCAGCAGCTTGGGTTTGGACTACGAGCAGTACTTC. Translated, it gives CASSLGLDYEQYF.

V gene TRBV20-1 combines with J gene TRBJ1-4; a possible D gene is TRBD1 (6 bases). CDR3 length: 17 amino acids. Trimming shortened V by 0 bases and J by 4 bases, and 18 bases separated the two germline ends. The germline V gene encodes CDR1 DFQATT and CDR2 SNEGSKA (reference sequence). The CDR3 DNA is TGCAGTGCTAGAGACCCAACAGGGATAGGGGGTAATGAAAAACTGTTTTTT. Protein product: CSARDPTGIGGNEKLFF.

CDR3 sequence (DNA): TGCAGTGCCCCGACTGCTTTCCACGAGCAGTACTTC. Translation: CSAPTAFHEQYF. V and J are TRBV20-1 and TRBJ2-7; D is unclear. Trimming left V 6 bases short and J 5 bases short, with 14 bases between. Germline-derived CDR1 and CDR2 are DFQATT and SNEGSKA (reference sequence). This CDR3 contains 12 residues.

There are many counts of this clonotype. The chain has TRBV27 and TRBJ1-1; D not resolved. The CDR3 covers 12 residues. V shed 6 bases and J shed 1 base, with 6 bases lying between them. Per the germline V gene, CDR1 is MNHEY and CDR2 is SMNVEV (reference sequence). CDR3 sequence: CASRSGNTEAFF. The CDR3 DNA follows: TGTGCCAGCAGGTCAGGGAACACTGAAGCTTTCTTT.

This clonotype has a count of ten or more. The rearrangement joins TRBV28 to TRBJ1-5, with D maybe TRBD1 (5 bases). Trimming left V 2 bases short and J 0 bases short, with 17 bases between. Per germline, CDR1 MDHEN and CDR2 SYDVKM. The CDR3 is 18 residues long. The DNA for the CDR3 is TGTGCCAGCAGTTTACCTCGGACACACGCGGATAGCAATCAGCCCCAGCATTTT. Translating it yields CASSLPRTHADSNQPQHF.

To note about this clonotype: This may be a read error: a much more frequent sequence differs by one nucleotide. V usage is TRBV5-1 and J usage is TRBJ2-2, with D possibly TRBD1 on 6 matching bases. This CDR3 comprises 15 residues. Germline V gene lookup returns CDR1 SGHRS and CDR2 YFSETQ. Trimming shortened V by 5 bases and J by 2 bases, and 13 bases separated the two germline ends. The CDR3 bases are TGCGCCAGCAGAATTGGCAGGGGAAACACCGGGGAGCTGTTTTTT. Translating gives CASRIGRGNTGELFF.

This clonotype was counted ten times or more. This chain connects TRBV29-1 to TRBJ2-2, with D possibly called TRBD1 or TRBD2 (5 bases each). Germline V lookup: CDR1 SQVTM, CDR2 ANQGSEA. V gave up 4 bases and J gave up 7 bases, with 16 bases separating them. The CDR3 spans 14 residues. CDR3 loop: CSVAGQPLVGELFF. The CDR3 DNA follows: TGCAGCGTTGCGGGGCAGCCACTTGTCGGGGAGCTGTTTTTT.

The table lists this clonotype with many counts. J is TRBJ2-4 and V is TRBV5-1; 7 bases map to TRBD1. The CDR3 spans 15 residues. V dropped 4 bases and J dropped 7; count of bases not matched to a gene: 11. The germline CDR1 and CDR2 sequences are SGHRS and YFSETQ. The CDR3 protein is CASSPIPGTDNIQYF. CDR3 in DNA: TGCGCCAGCAGCCCCATTCCCGGGACAGATAACATTCAGTACTTC.

This clonotype was recorded a few times. This chain uses TRBV20-1 with TRBJ1-4; D is undetermined. CDR3 length: 11 residues. Germline V CDR1 and CDR2: DFQATT, SNEGSKA (reference sequence). V lost 3 bases, J lost 8 bases, and 7 bases lay in between. The CDR3, as DNA: TGCAGTGCTAGGTATAGAGAAAAACTGTTTTTT. It codes for CSARYREKLFF.

This clonotype appeared a few times. The gene calls are TRBV11-3 and TRBJ2-7, with D perhaps TRBD2 (6 bases). The V gene's germline CDR1 is SGHNT and CDR2 YENEEA. V was clipped by 6 bases and J by 2 bases, with 17 bases between them. The CDR3 length is 15 residues. CDR3 sequence: CASSPLTRGAYEQYF. In nucleotides, the CDR3 is TGTGCCAGCAGTCCTCTTACGCGGGGCGCCTACGAGCAGTACTTC.

This chain links TRBV10-3 with TRBJ2-1; D is perhaps TRBD2 (6 bases). V shed 9 bases and J shed 3 bases, with 18 bases lying between them. The CDR3 is 15 residues long. Germline lookup yields CDR1 ENHRY and CDR2 SYGVKD. CDR3: CAINNRDFGYNEQFF. The CDR3 DNA reads TGTGCCATAAACAACCGGGACTTTGGCTACAATGAGCAGTTCTTC.

In its sample, this clonotype was seen many times. This chain joins TRBV18 and TRBJ2-5, with 7 nucleotides matching TRBD2. From germline, CDR1 is KGHSH and CDR2 LQKENI. The ends lost 6 bases at V and 7 bases at J; junction bases unmatched: 8. The CDR3 has 13 residues. CDR3 bases: TGTGCCAGCTCGGCTGGACTAGGTGGGACCCAGTACTTC. Its translation: CASSAGLGGTQYF.